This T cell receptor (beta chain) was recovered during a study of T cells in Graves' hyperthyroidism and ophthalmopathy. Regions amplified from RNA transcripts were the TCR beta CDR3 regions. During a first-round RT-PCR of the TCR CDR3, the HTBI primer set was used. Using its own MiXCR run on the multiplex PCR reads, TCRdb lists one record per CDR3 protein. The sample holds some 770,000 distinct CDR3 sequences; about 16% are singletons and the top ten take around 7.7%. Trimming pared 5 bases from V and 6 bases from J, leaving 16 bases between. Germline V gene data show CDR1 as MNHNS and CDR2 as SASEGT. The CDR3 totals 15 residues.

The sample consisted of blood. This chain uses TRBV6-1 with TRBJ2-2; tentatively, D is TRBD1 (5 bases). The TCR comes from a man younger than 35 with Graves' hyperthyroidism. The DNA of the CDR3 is TGTGCCAGCAGTCGGCAGGGTGAAATCTCCGGGGAGCTGTTTTTT. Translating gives CASSRQGEISGELFF.